Following are 30 T cell receptor beta chains from one sample sequenced in a study of Graves' ophthalmopathy and Graves' hyperthyroidism. Investigators amplified TCR beta CDR3 regions from RNA transcripts. Second-round multiplex PCR came after first-round RT-PCR with HTBI primers. From the multiplex PCR reads, TCRdb called clonotypes with MiXCR, one entry per CDR3 protein. The sample records about 210,000 distinct CDR3 sequences, around 28% being singletons. The sequenced sample was peripheral blood. Receptor source: a man between 45 and 60 years old with Graves' ophthalmopathy.

This clonotype was counted many times. V and J are TRBV28 and TRBJ1-6; tentative D call: TRBD1 (6 bases). Trimming took 3 bases from V and 6 from J, leaving 15 bases between them. Per germline, CDR1 MDHEN and CDR2 SYDVKM. This CDR3 has 16 amino acids. CDR3 protein: CASSFIRTAANSPLHF. CDR3 DNA sequence: TGTGCCAGCAGTTTTATTAGGACAGCCGCTAATTCACCCCTCCACTTT.

V gene TRBV6-1 combines with J gene TRBJ1-1; D remains ambiguous. CDR1 and CDR2 (germline): MNHNS, SASEGT. V dropped 5 bases and J dropped 2 bases, with 9 bases sitting between them. The CDR3 is made up of 13 amino acids. The CDR3 reads CASSTQVNTEAFF. The CDR3 bases are TGTGCCAGCAGTACCCAGGTCAACACTGAAGCTTTCTTT.

The rearrangement links TRBV6-5 to TRBJ2-5, with TRBD2 matching 8 bases. Germline V gene sequence: CDR1 MNHEY, CDR2 SVGAGI. J lost 2 bases, V lost 2 bases, and 4 bases had no gene match. The CDR3 sequence is 15 residues long. This CDR3 is CASSYAGGRQETQYF. The DNA of the CDR3 is TGTGCCAGCAGTTACGCGGGAGGACGTCAAGAGACCCAGTACTTC.

Ten or more counts support this clonotype. V is TRBV15 and J is TRBJ2-5; the D gene is possibly TRBD2 (5 bases). Per germline, CDR1 LNHNV and CDR2 YYDKDF (reference sequence). Between the trimmed V and J ends, which lost 1 base and 5 bases, there was a span of 8 bases. The CDR3 runs to 13 residues. CDR3 DNA sequence: TGTGCCACCAGCAGAGCGTTAGCGGAGACCCAGTACTTC. Amino acids: CATSRALAETQYF.

The chain recombines TRBV6-5 with TRBJ1-2, with 9 bases matching TRBD1. The CDR3 length is 16 residues. V was pared by 6 bases and J by 8 bases, with 16 bases of the junction left unmatched. Germline CDR1 and CDR2: MNHEY and SVGAGI. In nucleotides, the CDR3 is TGTGCCAGCAGCTACAAACCGGGACAGGGAGTTTCAGGCTACACCTTC. It encodes CASSYKPGQGVSGYTF.

Ten or more counts support this clonotype. The V and J genes are TRBV20-1 and TRBJ2-7; 7 bases are shared with TRBD2. CDR3 length: 14 residues. CDR1 is DFQATT, CDR2 SNEGSKA, per germline (reference sequence). V lost 6 bases, J lost 4 bases, and 12 bases stayed unmatched. The CDR3 DNA follows: TGCAGTGCAGAACCTAGAGCGGGAAGGTACGAGCAGTACTTC. Amino acids: CSAEPRAGRYEQYF.

This clonotype was seen repeatedly, ten times or more. The chain has TRBV4-1 and TRBJ1-1; no definite D call. CDR1 MGHRA and CDR2 YSYEKL come from the germline V gene. This CDR3 region has 13 residues. Trimming removed 4 bases at V and 8 bases at J, with 14 bases between. This chain's CDR3 is CASSPPGRKEAFF. In DNA form, the CDR3 reads TGCGCCAGCAGCCCCCCGGGCAGGAAAGAAGCTTTCTTT.

This clonotype was counted ten times or more. This chain links TRBV6-5 with TRBJ1-5; maybe TRBD1 (6 bases). V dropped 6 bases and J dropped 1 base, with 10 bases sitting between them. The germline V gene encodes CDR1 MNHEY and CDR2 SVGAGI. This CDR3 spans 14 amino acids. This CDR3 reads CASRGGTSNQPQHF. The CDR3 DNA follows: TGTGCCAGCAGAGGTGGGACAAGCAATCAGCCCCAGCATTTT.

This clonotype was found once. J is TRBJ2-7 and V is TRBV12-3 or TRBV12-4; D is uncertain. Deletions cut 3 bases from V and 6 bases from J, with 6 bases between. The CDR3 consists of 11 residues. In nucleotides, the CDR3 is TGTGCCAGCAGTTTTAGCCCCGAGCAGTACTTC. It is translated as CASSFSPEQYF.

This clonotype was counted ten times or more. The chain joins TRBV18 to TRBJ2-7; TRBD2 agrees at 7 bases. The germline V gene encodes CDR1 KGHSH and CDR2 LQKENI. Trimming took 1 base from V and 3 from J; bases not matched to a gene: 3. There are 14 residues in the CDR3. The CDR3 protein is CASSPRGGDYEQYF. The CDR3 coding sequence is TGTGCCAGCTCACCACGGGGAGGGGACTACGAGCAGTACTTC.

In its sample, this clonotype was seen many times. This chain uses TRBV7-2 with TRBJ1-1, with 8 bases matching TRBD1. J gave up 4 bases and V 11 bases, and 12 bases lay outside the gene matches. Germline assignment: CDR1 SGHTA and CDR2 FQGNSA. This CDR3 region has 14 residues. The CDR3 loop is CASAQGAGGTEAFF. The CDR3 bases are TGTGCCTCCGCTCAGGGGGCGGGGGGCACTGAAGCTTTCTTT.

V is TRBV5-1 and J is TRBJ2-5; 8 nucleotides agree with TRBD2. The ends lost 0 bases at V and 1 base at J; junction bases unmatched: 5. CDR1 and CDR2 (germline): SGHRS, YFSETQ. The CDR3 runs 16 residues. The chain's CDR3 is CASSLGGSGTQETQYF. CDR3 nucleotide sequence: TGCGCCAGCAGCTTGGGTGGTAGCGGGACCCAAGAGACCCAGTACTTC.

The chain uses TRBV19 and TRBJ2-7; D gene uncertain. In germline, CDR1 is LNHDA, CDR2 SQIVND (reference sequence). V shed 3 bases and J shed 5 bases, with 17 bases lying between them. This CDR3 region has 15 residues. The CDR3 coding sequence is TGTGCCAGTAGTATCTATCGGACCAAATTCCACGAGCAGTACTTC. It translates to CASSIYRTKFHEQYF.

The V call is TRBV20-1, the J call TRBJ1-1; D perhaps matches TRBD1 (5 bases). This CDR3 comprises 14 residues. CDR1 and CDR2 from the germline V gene are DFQATT and SNEGSKA (reference sequence). Trimming stripped 0 bases from V and 2 bases from J, with 10 bases between. CDR3 protein: CSARDFWGNTEAFF. DNA for the CDR3: TGCAGTGCTAGAGATTTCTGGGGCAACACTGAAGCTTTCTTT.

This clonotype was observed many times. The chain is built from TRBV28 and TRBJ1-1; D ambiguous. The germline V gene encodes CDR1 MDHEN and CDR2 SYDVKM. The ends were cut back, 7 bases at V and 7 bases at J, with 10 bases in the middle. The CDR3 is made up of 11 amino acids. CDR3 protein: CASISSGEAFF. The CDR3 region has the DNA TGTGCCAGCATCTCGTCCGGTGAAGCTTTCTTT.

J is TRBJ1-1 and V is TRBV6-5; 10 nucleotides align to TRBD1. From germline, CDR1 is MNHEY and CDR2 SVGAGI. Trimming cost V 0 bases and J 0 bases; bases outside gene matches: 4. The CDR3 runs to 17 residues. The CDR3 DNA reads as TGTGCCAGCAGTTACTCCGGGACAGGGGTCATGAACACTGAAGCTTTCTTT. Its translation is CASSYSGTGVMNTEAFF.

The chain uses TRBV12-3 or TRBV12-4 and TRBJ1-2; unclear D gene. Trimming cost V 4 bases and J 0 bases, with 3 bases left between them. The CDR3 runs to 12 residues. The CDR3 region is CASSWSNYGYTF. CDR3 DNA sequence: TGTGCCAGCAGTTGGTCTAACTATGGCTACACCTTC.

The genes are TRBV11-2 and TRBJ1-5; D unresolved. Germline CDR1 SGHAT, CDR2 FQNNGV. The V end was cut by 5 bases, the J end by 6 bases, with 11 bases between. This CDR3 has 13 residues. The CDR3 DNA sequence: TGTGCCAGCAGCCTAGGTAGCCGTCAGCCCCAGCATTTT. Protein sequence: CASSLGSRQPQHF.

This clonotype was seen at least ten times. This sequence joins TRBV29-1 and TRBJ2-7; possibly TRBD1 for D (6 bases). Germline V gene lookup returns CDR1 SQVTM and CDR2 ANQGSEA. V lost 1 base, J lost 0 bases, and 16 bases lay in between. This CDR3 comprises 16 residues. As DNA, the CDR3 is TGCAGCGTTGAAGGGGGGCCTAGTTCAAGCTCCTACGAGCAGTACTTC. Its translation: CSVEGGPSSSSYEQYF.

The J gene is TRBJ1-5, the V gene TRBV28, with D possibly matching TRBD1 (5 bases). Between the trimmed V and J ends, which lost 3 bases and 6 bases, there was a span of 12 bases. CDR3 length: 14 amino acids. The germline gives CDR1 MDHEN, CDR2 SYDVKM. The CDR3 bases are TGTGCCAGCAGTTTTGGGGGTACGGGTCAGCCCCAGCATTTT. Amino acids: CASSFGGTGQPQHF.

In this sample, this clonotype turned up many times. The chain couples TRBV28 to TRBJ2-7, with 8 bases matching TRBD1. J was trimmed by 4 bases and V by 1 base; bases with no gene match: 6. This CDR3 comprises 15 residues. The germline V gene has CDR1 MDHEN and CDR2 SYDVKM. The CDR3 loop reads CASSLYGTGGYEQYF. Here the CDR3 DNA reads TGTGCCAGCAGTTTATACGGGACAGGCGGATACGAGCAGTACTTC.

This clonotype came up many times. The J gene is TRBJ1-2, the V gene TRBV6-1, with no clear D. Germline CDR1 MNHNS, CDR2 SASEGT. V gave up 2 bases and J gave up 3 bases, with 7 bases separating them. The CDR3 totals 13 residues. The CDR3 reads CASSETPDYGYTF. CDR3 in DNA: TGTGCCAGCAGTGAAACACCGGACTATGGCTACACCTTC.

There are many counts of this clonotype. The gene calls are TRBV7-2 and TRBJ1-2, with D maybe TRBD1 (6 bases). The germline gives CDR1 SGHTA, CDR2 FQGNSA. The CDR3 consists of 15 residues. V was shortened by 5 bases and J by 4 bases, with 17 bases between the two germline ends. The CDR3 sequence is CASSTASGGSYGYTF. CDR3 nucleotide sequence: TGTGCCAGCAGCACAGCCTCGGGGGGCAGCTATGGCTACACCTTC.

This clonotype has a count of ten or more. The rearrangement joins TRBV29-1 to TRBJ1-2, with TRBD1 matching 8 bases. The junction had 4 bases not matched to a gene; V was cut back by 4 bases and J by 0 bases. The germline gives CDR1 SQVTM, CDR2 ANQGSEA. This CDR3 contains 14 residues. CDR3 sequence reads: CSVVDRGPNYGYTF. The CDR3, as DNA: TGCAGCGTTGTCGACAGGGGCCCTAACTATGGCTACACCTTC.

The sample holds many counts of this clonotype. The genes are TRBV13 and TRBJ2-7; no firm D call. The V gene's germline CDR1 is PRHDT and CDR2 FYEKMQ (reference sequence). The V and J ends lost 4 bases and 4 bases respectively, with 8 bases between them. The CDR3 contains 12 residues. For the CDR3, the DNA is TGTGCCAGCAGCTCCACGGAGTACGAGCAGTACTTC. Translation: CASSSTEYEQYF. The variable domain in full, completed from reference TRBV13 and TRBJ2-7, reads AAGVIQSPRHLIKEKRETATLKCYPIPRHDTVYWYQQGPGQDPQFLISFYEKMQSDKGSIPDRFSAQQFSDYHSELNMSSLELGDSALYFCASSSTEYEQYFGPGTRLTVT.

This clonotype was seen repeatedly, ten times or more. The rearrangement joins TRBV6-2 or TRBV6-3 to TRBJ2-7; 8 nucleotides match TRBD2. The CDR3 length is 14 residues. J lost 0 bases, V lost 7 bases, and 5 bases had no gene match. Germline CDR1 is MNHEY and CDR2 is SVGEGT. The chain's CDR3 is CASMVAGSSYEQYF. CDR3 coding DNA: TGTGCCAGCATGGTAGCGGGATCCTCCTACGAGCAGTACTTC.

The V gene is TRBV27, the J gene TRBJ1-5; D uncertain. V shed 3 bases and J shed 5 bases, with 8 bases lying between them. Per germline, CDR1 MNHEY and CDR2 SMNVEV (reference sequence). The CDR3 length is 13 residues. CDR3 bases: TGTGCCAGCAGTTTTGGATTCGATCAGCCCCAGCATTTT. Translation gives CASSFGFDQPQHF.

This clonotype was observed at least ten times. The chain has TRBV12-3 or TRBV12-4 and TRBJ2-2, with TRBD2 matching over 11 bases. V lost 4 bases, J lost 3 bases, and 4 bases stayed unmatched. The CDR3 is 16 residues long. The CDR3 region has the DNA TGTGCCAGCAGTTATGGGACTAGCGGATACACCGGGGAGCTGTTTTTT. Its translation: CASSYGTSGYTGELFF.

The V gene is TRBV6-1, the J gene TRBJ2-5, with 12 bases fitting TRBD2. There are 17 residues in the CDR3. Germline CDR1 reads MNHNS; CDR2 reads SASEGT. Trimming took 2 bases from V and 6 from J; bases not matched to a gene: 10. DNA for the CDR3: TGTGCCAGCAGTGAACATCCTAGCGGGAGGGCCAAGAAGACCCAGTACTTC. The encoded protein is CASSEHPSGRAKKTQYF.

This chain links TRBV20-1 with TRBJ1-1, with D possibly matching TRBD1 (6 bases). V was clipped by 3 bases and J by 0 bases, with 11 bases between them. The CDR3 runs 14 residues. CDR1 DFQATT and CDR2 SNEGSKA come from the germline V gene (reference sequence). For the CDR3, the DNA is TGCAGTGCTAGGATCGACAGGATGAACACTGAAGCTTTCTTT. Its translation: CSARIDRMNTEAFF.